The TCR beta chain under discussion was sequenced for a study of blood T cells in healthy people across ages. The study, taken as a whole, reports: There were more naive CD4+ cells and higher diversity in long-lived donors than in aged donors.

The CDR3 length is 12 residues. CDR1 is DFQATT, CDR2 SNEGSKA, per germline (reference sequence). V shed 6 bases and J shed 4 bases, with 11 bases lying between them. Primers used in a second PCR of about 6 to 11 cycles were a sample-barcoded 5' primer and a J-beta primer mix. TCRdb independently ran MiXCR on the 5' RACE reads; one entry per CDR3 protein. The repertoire has approximately 1,700,000 distinct CDR3 sequences, roughly 43% of them found once; the top ten carry approximately 22%. A word on this clonotype: Its target is not known.

Every donor gave 9.5 to 10 milliliters of peripheral blood. The specimen sequenced was blood. The sequence came from a human donor in good health. The rearrangement joins TRBV20-1 to TRBJ2-3; D remains ambiguous. The CDR3 sequence is CSALIWADTQYF. As DNA, the CDR3 is TGCAGTGCCCTCATATGGGCAGATACGCAGTATTTT.